Below, 22 T cell receptor beta chains from the same sample are listed, as sequenced in a study of beta chain features in type 1 diabetes. cDNA synthesis used the whole RNA isolate, giving expressed TCRB sequences. Clones were read by immunoSEQ multiplex PCR, and TCRdb kept only the in-frame ones, dropping some. In the table there are roughly 140,000 clones, less than 8.5% of which are singletons. The sample was central memory CD4+ T cells from blood. These receptors all stem from a woman in her thirties in good health.

The chain recombines TRBV7-2 with TRBJ2-1, with 10 bases identical to TRBD1. Germline values: CDR1 SGHTA, CDR2 FQGNSA. The CDR3 covers 16 residues. J was trimmed by 5 bases and V by 6 bases; bases with no gene match: 10. The chain's CDR3 is CASRPDRGRFNNEQFF. The DNA of the CDR3 is TGTGCCAGCAGACCAGACAGGGGGCGCTTCAACAATGAGCAGTTCTTC.

The V and J genes are TRBV6-5 and TRBJ2-5; 9 bases map to TRBD2. Trimming at V came to 11 bases and at J to 2 bases, leaving 12 bases not matched to a gene. Germline lookup yields CDR1 MNHEY and CDR2 SVGAGI. The CDR3 sequence is 15 residues long. This CDR3 reads CASGGAGGVQETQYF. The CDR3 bases are TGTGCCTCAGGGGGAGCGGGAGGCGTACAAGAGACCCAGTACTTC.

The chain links TRBV4-3 to TRBJ2-4; 11 bases agree with TRBD2. V shed 2 bases and J 5 bases; nucleotides not matched to a gene: 5. Germline loops: CDR1 LGHNA, CDR2 YSLEER. The CDR3 contains 16 residues. Here the CDR3 reads CASSQPGLAEENIQYF. The DNA of the CDR3 is TGCGCCAGCAGCCAACCGGGACTAGCGGAAGAAAACATTCAGTACTTC.

The chain recombines TRBV27 with TRBJ1-2; 12 bases are shared with TRBD1. J gave up 2 bases and V 2 bases, and 12 bases lay outside the gene matches. This CDR3 contains 19 residues. Per germline, CDR1 MNHEY and CDR2 SMNVEV (reference sequence). CDR3 region: CASSLTTPRDRGRNYGYTF. CDR3 nucleotide sequence: TGTGCCAGCAGTTTAACCACTCCCCGGGACAGGGGGCGCAACTATGGCTACACCTTC.

There are a few counts of this clone. The genes are TRBV7-9 and TRBJ1-2; perhaps TRBD1 as D (6 bases). Per the germline V gene, CDR1 is SEHNR and CDR2 is FQNEAQ (reference sequence). The CDR3 sequence is 15 residues long. Trimming pared 1 base from V and 1 base from J, leaving 10 bases between. DNA of the CDR3: TGTGCCAGCAGCTTAGTGGCAGGGGTTAACTATGGCTACACCTTC. This gives the protein CASSLVAGVNYGYTF. The complete variable domain, with remaining parts taken from reference TRBV7-9 and TRBJ1-2, reads DTGVSQNPRHKITKRGQNVTFRCDPISEHNRLYWYRQTLGQGPEFLTYFQNEAQLEKSRLLSDRFSAERPKGSFSTLEIQRTEQGDSAMYLCASSLVAGVNYGYTFGSGTRLTVV.

The chain is built from TRBV7-6 and TRBJ1-1; no clear D. The CDR3 spans 12 residues. V lost 2 bases to trimming and J lost 7 bases, with 8 bases between them. Germline V gives CDR1 SGHVS, CDR2 FNYEAQ. CDR3 in DNA: TGTGCCAGCAGCTTATCCGCAGGTGAAGCTTTCTTT. Protein product: CASSLSAGEAFF.

This clone was detected many times. V is TRBV7-3 and J is TRBJ2-3, with D unclear. Germline CDR1 is SGHTA and CDR2 is FQGTGA. The CDR3 sequence is 14 residues long. Trimming removed 5 bases from V and 0 bases from J, with 9 bases in between. Written as DNA, the CDR3 is TGTGCCAGCAGCCCCACGGGTAGCACAGATACGCAGTATTTT. Amino acid sequence: CASSPTGSTDTQYF.

This clone showed up many times. The rearrangement links TRBV4-3 to TRBJ2-2; the D is unclear. V was clipped by 7 bases and J by 1 base, with 10 bases between them. Germline-derived CDR1 and CDR2 are LGHNA and YSLEER. This CDR3 comprises 14 residues. In DNA, the CDR3 is TGCGCCAGCACCCGGAGTCAGAACACCGGGGAGCTGTTTTTT. Its protein product is CASTRSQNTGELFF.

This clone showed up just a few times. This chain links TRBV19 with TRBJ2-4, with D tentatively TRBD1 (5 bases). The length of the CDR3 is 15 residues. The V end lost 4 bases, the J end lost 2 bases, and 12 bases lay between the germline ends. Germline V CDR1 and CDR2: LNHDA, SQIVND (reference sequence). The CDR3 reads CASSTNQGTKNIQYF. DNA of the CDR3: TGTGCCAGTAGTACCAACCAGGGAACCAAAAACATTCAGTACTTC.

Only a few counts were recorded for this clone. This chain connects TRBV5-1 to TRBJ2-1; TRBD2 matches at 9 bases. Trimming at V came to 7 bases and at J to 6 bases, leaving 8 bases not matched to a gene. This CDR3 has 14 residues. Germline CDR1 reads SGHRS; CDR2 reads YFSETQ. CDR3: CASRNSLAGNEQFF. Here the CDR3 DNA reads TGCGCCAGCCGAAATTCACTAGCGGGCAATGAGCAGTTCTTC.

This clone qualifies as medium-sized (0.01 to 0.1%). CDR3 sequence: CASSSGIQYF. The CDR3 DNA reads as TGTGCCAGCAGTTCCGGCATTCAGTACTTC. The chain couples TRBV28 to TRBJ2-4; the D is unclear. Germline V lookup: CDR1 MDHEN, CDR2 SYDVKM. There are 10 residues in the CDR3. Trimming left V 4 bases short and J 9 bases short, with 4 bases between.

Many counts were recorded for this clone. The chain is built from TRBV29-1 and TRBJ2-5; D is unresolved. CDR3 size: 13 residues. Trimming shortened V by 3 bases and J by 1 base, and 9 bases separated the two germline ends. Looked up from germline, CDR1 is SQVTM and CDR2 is ANQGSEA. CDR3 DNA sequence: TGCAGCGTTGACTTGGCAGGCCAAGAGACCCAGTACTTC. This sequence encodes CSVDLAGQETQYF.

This clone has just a few counts. The CDR3: CASSVRRSYNEQFF. The CDR3 coding sequence is TGTGCCAGCAGTGTCCGACGGAGCTACAATGAGCAGTTCTTC. The rearrangement joins TRBV2 to TRBJ2-1; no definite D call. Germline V gene lookup returns CDR1 SNHLY and CDR2 FYNNEI. The V end was cut by 4 bases, the J end by 3 bases, with 10 bases between. CDR3 length: 14 amino acids.

The genes are TRBV28 and TRBJ1-4; 7 bases fit TRBD1. J was trimmed by 8 bases and V by 6 bases; bases with no gene match: 9. This CDR3 region has 14 residues. The germline V gene encodes CDR1 MDHEN and CDR2 SYDVKM. Written as DNA, the CDR3 is TGTGCCAGCAGATCTGGACAGGCGCGGGAAAAACTGTTTTTT. It specifies CASRSGQAREKLFF.

The CDR3 DNA is TGCGCCAGCAGCCAAGACCAACTGAACCTCTATGGCTACACCTTC. It is translated as CASSQDQLNLYGYTF. V usage is TRBV4-3 and J usage is TRBJ1-2; D not certain. Per the germline V gene, CDR1 is LGHNA and CDR2 is YSLEER. V dropped 0 bases and J dropped 4 bases, with 12 bases sitting between them. CDR3 length equals 15 residues.

Only a few counts were recorded for this clone. V and J are TRBV6-5 and TRBJ2-1, with 11 positions matching TRBD1. This CDR3 comprises 14 residues. V shed 7 bases and J 6 bases; nucleotides not matched to a gene: 5. Germline V gene data show CDR1 as MNHEY and CDR2 as SVGAGI. The CDR3: CASIGQGARNEQFF. In nucleotides, the CDR3 is TGTGCCAGCATCGGACAGGGGGCTCGCAATGAGCAGTTCTTC.

This chain links TRBV7-9 with TRBJ1-2; 8 bases align to TRBD1. The junction had 2 bases not matched to a gene; V was cut back by 1 base and J by 1 base. This CDR3 contains 15 residues. CDR1 and CDR2 (germline): SEHNR, FQNEAQ (reference sequence). CDR3: CASSLGQGLNYGYTF. For the CDR3, the DNA is TGTGCCAGCAGCTTAGGACAGGGGCTTAACTATGGCTACACCTTC.

This clone was recorded a few times. This chain uses TRBV6-5 with TRBJ2-7; 7 nucleotides align to TRBD1. The V segment lost 8 bases and the J segment 6 bases; nucleotides outside the gene matches: 10. The CDR3 spans 13 residues. Germline CDR1 is MNHEY and CDR2 is SVGAGI. The CDR3 nucleotides are TGTGCCAGCGCCCCGGGGTGGACAGGCGAGCAGTACTTC. Protein sequence: CASAPGWTGEQYF.

This clone was observed a handful of times. This same CDR3 is encoded by further DNA sequences in the sample. The chain joins TRBV20-1 to TRBJ2-1; unclear D gene. V lost 1 base and J lost 4, with 2 bases in between. The CDR3 covers 11 residues. CDR1 and CDR2 from the germline V gene are DFQATT and SNEGSKA (reference sequence). CDR3 protein: CSARAYNEQFF. The CDR3 DNA follows: TGCAGTGCTAGAGCTTACAATGAGCAGTTCTTC.

There are a few counts of this clone. The rearrangement links TRBV20-1 to TRBJ1-2, with D perhaps TRBD1 (6 bases). This CDR3 is built from 11 residues. From germline, CDR1 is DFQATT and CDR2 SNEGSKA (reference sequence). V gave up 0 bases and J gave up 12 bases, with 11 bases separating them. The CDR3 nucleotides read TGCAGTGCTAGAGACAGGGGTCTCCACACCTTC. This codes for CSARDRGLHTF.

The rearrangement joins TRBV9 to TRBJ1-3, with D maybe TRBD1 (5 bases). This CDR3 is built from 15 residues. CDR1 and CDR2 from the germline V gene are SGDLS and YYNGEE. V shed 3 bases and J shed 8 bases, with 18 bases lying between them. The CDR3: CASSAIVGTEHTIYF. The CDR3, as DNA: TGTGCCAGCAGCGCCATAGTGGGGACTGAACACACCATATATTTT.

Only a few counts were recorded for this clone. V gene TRBV9 combines with J gene TRBJ1-1; 10 positions match TRBD1. CDR1 is SGDLS and CDR2 is YYNGEE in the germline V gene. With V trimmed by 4 bases and J by 7 bases, 10 bases remained unmatched. This CDR3 has 15 amino acids. The CDR3, as DNA: TGTGCCAGCAGCCCCGGGACAGGGGACTTCAGTGAAGCTTTCTTT. This sequence encodes CASSPGTGDFSEAFF.